These 23 T cell receptor beta chains were sequenced from one sample in a study of graft-versus-host responses after intestinal transplantation. Sequencing used immunoSEQ multiplex PCR; TCRdb keeps in-frame clones, though not all of them. This table has about 130,000 clones, roughly 91% appearing once. Their antigens are not known. Sequences were derived from unstimulated CD4+ T cells sorted from spleen or lymph node cells, sampled before intestinal transplant. Receptors originate from a human donor who received an intestinal transplant.

This clone was seen more than once but under ten times. Other DNA sequences from this sample encode an identical CDR3 as well. This rearrangement joins TRBV7-2 to TRBJ2-7, with TRBD2 matching over 12 bases. Looked up from germline, CDR1 is SGHTA and CDR2 is FQGNSA. The CDR3 contains 15 residues. V dropped 0 bases and J dropped 3; count of bases not matched to a gene: 0. This CDR3 reads CASSLATSGSYEQYF. The CDR3 bases are TGTGCCAGCAGCTTAGCGACTAGCGGGAGCTACGAGCAGTACTTC.

V gene TRBV9 combines with J gene TRBJ2-1; TRBD2 matches 9 bases. After removal of 2 bases from V and 9 bases from J, the junction contained 3 bases not matched to a gene. Germline V CDR1 and CDR2: SGDLS, YYNGEE. This CDR3 is built from 13 residues. CDR3 DNA: TGTGCCAGCAGCGTTGGGACTAGCACTGAGCAGTTCTTC. Protein: CASSVGTSTEQFF.

This chain connects TRBV5-3 to TRBJ2-1; 14 bases match TRBD2. TRBV5-3 is identified as an open reading frame with a role that is uncertain. Trimming at V came to 4 bases and at J to 0 bases, leaving 9 bases not matched to a gene. The CDR3 covers 19 residues. The CDR3 DNA reads TGTGCCAGAAGCCCGGGGACTAGCGGGAGCCCCAGCTCCTACAATGAGCAGTTCTTC. This sequence encodes CARSPGTSGSPSSYNEQFF.

V is TRBV4-1 and J is TRBJ2-7, with D possibly being TRBD1 or TRBD2 (5 bases each). Germline assignment: CDR1 MGHRA and CDR2 YSYEKL. Trimming shortened V by 3 bases and J by 6 bases, and 12 bases separated the two germline ends. There are 13 residues in the CDR3. This chain's CDR3 is CASSQVPGSEQYF. The DNA of the CDR3 is TGCGCCAGCAGCCAGGTGCCAGGGAGCGAGCAGTACTTC.

This chain uses TRBV4-1 with TRBJ2-4; D remains unclear. Trimming took 4 bases from V and 0 from J, leaving 10 bases between them. CDR3 length: 15 residues. Germline CDR1 and CDR2: MGHRA and YSYEKL. CDR3 loop: CASSPGFLAKNIQYF. As DNA, the CDR3 is TGCGCCAGCAGCCCCGGGTTCTTAGCCAAAAACATTCAGTACTTC.

Turning to this clone: Other DNA sequences in this specimen translate into the identical CDR3. The chain joins TRBV29-1 to TRBJ2-2; D may be TRBD1 (5 bases). The CDR3 sequence is 14 residues long. V lost 3 bases and J 0 bases, leaving 8 bases between the germline ends. CDR1 is SQVTM and CDR2 is ANQGSEA in the germline V gene. CDR3 in amino acids: CSVDRGTNTGELFF. The CDR3, as DNA: TGCAGCGTTGATAGGGGCACGAACACCGGGGAGCTGTTTTTT.

The rearrangement links TRBV7-8 to TRBJ1-5; 10 nucleotides align to TRBD1. CDR1 and CDR2 (germline): SGHVS, FQNEAQ. The length of the CDR3 is 14 residues. V trimming: 5 bases; J trimming: 9 bases; junction bases outside the gene matches: 7. CDR3 sequence (DNA): TGTGCCAGCAGCCCAGGGACAGGGGAGTCGCCCCAGCATTTT. It specifies CASSPGTGESPQHF.

This rearrangement joins TRBV11-2 to TRBJ2-5, with D perhaps TRBD1 (7 bases). The J call may be wrong; the DNA end is better matched by TRBJ2-7. CDR1 is SGHAT and CDR2 is FQNNGV in the germline V gene. The CDR3 has 15 amino acids. The CDR3 nucleotides read TGTGCCAGCAGCTTTCGAAACAGGGGAGGCTACGAGCAGTACTTC. Its protein product is CASSFRNRGGYEQYF.

The chain uses TRBV30 and TRBJ1-1; perhaps TRBD1 as D (5 bases). The ends were cut back, 1 base at V and 3 bases at J, with 15 bases in the middle. CDR3 length equals 15 residues. Germline CDR1 is GTSNPN and CDR2 is SVGIG (reference sequence). The CDR3 reads CAWSAGDGRDTEAFF. The CDR3 DNA sequence: TGTGCCTGGAGTGCGGGGGATGGGAGGGACACTGAAGCTTTCTTT.

The chain links TRBV18 to TRBJ1-1, with 9 bases fitting TRBD1. CDR3 length: 17 amino acids. Germline V gene data show CDR1 as KGHSH and CDR2 as LQKENI. The V gene end was trimmed by 3 bases and the J gene end by 0 bases; junction bases not matched to a gene: 8. The CDR3 DNA sequence: TGTGCCAGCTCACCCGAGGCGACAGGGGGTATGAACACTGAAGCTTTCTTT. Translation gives CASSPEATGGMNTEAFF.

The chain joins TRBV6-6 to TRBJ2-7, with 9 bases lining up with TRBD1. The CDR3 covers 14 residues. The V gene end was trimmed by 4 bases and the J gene end by 3 bases; junction bases not matched to a gene: 4. Per germline, CDR1 MNHNY and CDR2 SVGAGI (reference sequence). The CDR3 reads CASSLQGAYYEQYF. The CDR3 region has the DNA TGTGCCAGCAGTTTACAGGGGGCATACTACGAGCAGTACTTC.

This chain connects TRBV19 to TRBJ1-5; TRBD1 matches at 7 bases. V was clipped by 5 bases and J by 3 bases; unmatched bases: 16. This CDR3 region has 18 residues. In germline, CDR1 is LNHDA, CDR2 SQIVND (reference sequence). CDR3 nucleotides: TGTGCCAGTAGTCGCCCCAGGGGGGGACAGAGAGTCAATCAGCCCCAGCATTTT. Its protein is CASSRPRGGQRVNQPQHF.

The rearrangement links TRBV28 to TRBJ2-3; weak D call: TRBD2 (5 bases). V was clipped by 6 bases and J by 6 bases, with 10 bases between them. CDR3 length: 12 amino acids. Germline values: CDR1 MDHEN, CDR2 SYDVKM. The CDR3 DNA sequence: TGTGCCAGCAGCCGGCCGGGGGATACGCAGTATTTT. It is translated as CASSRPGDTQYF.

This CDR3 reads CASRIAGGLTYEQYF. CDR3 in DNA: TGTGCCAGCAGAATAGCGGGAGGCCTAACCTACGAGCAGTACTTC. This chain links TRBV11-2 with TRBJ2-7, with TRBD2 matching 10 bases. Trimming at V came to 6 bases and at J to 2 bases, leaving 7 bases not matched to a gene. The CDR3 is made up of 15 amino acids. Germline loops: CDR1 SGHAT, CDR2 FQNNGV.

The chain couples TRBV28 to TRBJ1-1, with a possible D match to TRBD1 (6 bases). CDR3 size: 11 residues. Germline V gene lookup returns CDR1 MDHEN and CDR2 SYDVKM. With 8 bases removed from V and 4 bases from J, the gap between germline ends came to 8 bases. The CDR3 region is CASRGATEAFF. In DNA, the CDR3 is TGTGCCAGCCGGGGGGCCACTGAAGCTTTCTTT.

About this clone: One junction end does not reproduce the germline sequence, and a read error may be involved. The sample contains more than one DNA sequence encoding this CDR3. The J gene is TRBJ1-1, the V gene TRBV10-2, with D possibly TRBD1 on 5 matching bases. This CDR3 is built from 14 residues. CDR1 is WSHSY, CDR2 SAAADI, per germline. The CDR3 bases are TGCGCCAGCAGTGAGCGGGGGAAGAACACCGAAGCTTTCTTT. Translated: CASSERGKNTEAFF.

The genes are TRBV19 and TRBJ2-3; the D gene could be TRBD1 or TRBD2 (5 bases each). CDR3 length: 14 residues. Germline CDR1 LNHDA, CDR2 SQIVND (reference sequence). V was clipped by 6 bases and J by 5 bases, with 15 bases between them. This CDR3 is CASSLGPAEDTQYF. Written as DNA, the CDR3 is TGTGCCAGTAGCCTGGGACCAGCAGAAGATACGCAGTATTTT.

This chain links TRBV28 with TRBJ1-3, with 7 bases fitting TRBD1. Germline V gene data show CDR1 as MDHEN and CDR2 as SYDVKM. The CDR3 runs 15 residues. J lost 3 bases, V lost 4 bases, and 6 bases had no gene match. Written as DNA, the CDR3 is TGTGCCAGCAGTTCGGCCGGGACAGATGGAAACACCATATATTTT. Amino acid sequence: CASSSAGTDGNTIYF.

The chain has TRBV6-5 and TRBJ1-1; D possibly corresponds to TRBD1 (6 bases). Trimming took off 8 bases at V and 6 bases at J, with 19 bases between the two ends. Germline V CDR1 and CDR2: MNHEY, SVGAGI. The CDR3 runs 14 residues. The CDR3 bases are TGTGCCAGCCGTCGAGAAGGACAGTGGGCTGAAGCTTTCTTT. As protein: CASRREGQWAEAFF.

Concerning this clone: This specimen includes other DNA sequences encoding the same CDR3. The chain carries TRBV28 and TRBJ1-2; D is unresolved. The CDR3 spans 12 residues. Germline V gene lookup returns CDR1 MDHEN and CDR2 SYDVKM. Trimming stripped 3 bases from V and 2 bases from J, with 4 bases between. The chain's CDR3 is CASSFRNYGYTF. DNA of the CDR3: TGTGCCAGCAGTTTCAGGAACTATGGCTACACCTTC.

This chain joins TRBV7-8 and TRBJ2-3; TRBD2 matches 9 bases. CDR3 length equals 15 residues. The ends lost 4 bases at V and 1 base at J; junction bases unmatched: 3. The V gene's germline CDR1 is SGHVS and CDR2 FQNEAQ. This CDR3 reads CASSSQREGTDTQYF. The DNA for the CDR3 is TGTGCCAGCAGCTCACAGCGGGAGGGCACAGATACGCAGTATTTT.

CDR3: CASSSLTGSGYTF. The DNA for the CDR3 is TGTGCCAGCAGCTCCTTGACAGGTAGTGGCTACACCTTC. The chain combines TRBV5-6 with TRBJ1-2; D might be TRBD1 (6 bases). Trimming took 3 bases from V and 7 from J, leaving 13 bases between them. The CDR3 contains 13 residues. Germline CDR1 and CDR2: SGHDT and YYEEEE.

The chain links TRBV5-6 to TRBJ1-2; TRBD1 aligns across 7 bases. The germline V gene encodes CDR1 SGHDT and CDR2 YYEEEE. The CDR3 is 13 residues long. Unmatched junction bases numbered 8, after V lost 4 bases and J lost 8 bases. The CDR3 DNA reads as TGTGCCAGCAGCCAAGACAGGGTAACAGGCTACACCTTC. It translates to CASSQDRVTGYTF.